The T cell receptor (beta chain) under discussion was sequenced for a study of T cells in Graves' hyperthyroidism and ophthalmopathy. Template material for amplifying TCR beta CDR3 regions consisted of RNA transcripts. The HTBI primer set served for first-round RT-PCR of the TCR CDR3. TCRdb reprocessed the multiplex PCR reads via MiXCR and lists one record per CDR3 protein. The data show 550,000 to 850,000 distinct CDR3 sequences, 18% seen once. This CDR3 region has 12 residues. CDR1 is SQVTM and CDR2 is ANQGSEA in the germline V gene. Trimming removed 5 bases from V and 3 bases from J; junction bases left unmatched: 2. At least ten counts were recorded for this clonotype.

The sequenced sample was blood. This clonotype was sampled from a woman aged 45-59 years with Graves' hyperthyroidism that later progressed to Graves' ophthalmopathy. V is TRBV29-1 and J is TRBJ2-7, with 9 bases fitting TRBD1. CDR3 loop: CSVLTGGYEQYF. CDR3 coding DNA: TGCAGCGTTCTGACAGGGGGCTACGAGCAGTACTTC.